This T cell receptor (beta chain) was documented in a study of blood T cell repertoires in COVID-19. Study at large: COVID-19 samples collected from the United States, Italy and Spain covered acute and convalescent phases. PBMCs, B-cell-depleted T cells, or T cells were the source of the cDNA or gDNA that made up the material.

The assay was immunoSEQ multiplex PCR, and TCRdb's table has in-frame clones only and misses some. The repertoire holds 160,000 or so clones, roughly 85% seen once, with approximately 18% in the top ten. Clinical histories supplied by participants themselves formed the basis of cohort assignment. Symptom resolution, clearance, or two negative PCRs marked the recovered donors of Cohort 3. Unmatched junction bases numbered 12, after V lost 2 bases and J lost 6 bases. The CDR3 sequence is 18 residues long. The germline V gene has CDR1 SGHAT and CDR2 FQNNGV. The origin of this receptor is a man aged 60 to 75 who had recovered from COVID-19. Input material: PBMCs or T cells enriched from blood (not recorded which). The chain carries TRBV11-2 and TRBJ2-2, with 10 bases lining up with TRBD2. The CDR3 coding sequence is TGTGCCAGCAGCTTAAGGCTAGCGGGGGAACTTCGCGCCGGGGAGCTGTTTTTT. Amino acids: CASSLRLAGELRAGELFF.